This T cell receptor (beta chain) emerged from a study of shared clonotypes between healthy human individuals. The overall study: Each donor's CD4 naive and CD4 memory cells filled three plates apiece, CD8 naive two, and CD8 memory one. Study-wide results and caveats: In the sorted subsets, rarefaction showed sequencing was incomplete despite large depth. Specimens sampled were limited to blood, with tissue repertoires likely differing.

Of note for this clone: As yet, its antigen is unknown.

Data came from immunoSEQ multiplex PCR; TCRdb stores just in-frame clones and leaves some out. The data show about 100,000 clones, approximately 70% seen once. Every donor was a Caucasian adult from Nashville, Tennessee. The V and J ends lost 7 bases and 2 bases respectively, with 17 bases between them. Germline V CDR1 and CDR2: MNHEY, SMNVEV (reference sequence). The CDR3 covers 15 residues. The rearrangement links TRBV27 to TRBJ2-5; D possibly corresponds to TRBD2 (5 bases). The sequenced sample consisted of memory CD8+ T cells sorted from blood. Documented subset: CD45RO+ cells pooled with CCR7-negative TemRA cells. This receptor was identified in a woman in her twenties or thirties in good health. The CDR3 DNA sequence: TGTGCCAGCACGAGGGTCCCGGGGTGGCAAGAGACCCAGTACTTC. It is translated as CASTRVPGWQETQYF.